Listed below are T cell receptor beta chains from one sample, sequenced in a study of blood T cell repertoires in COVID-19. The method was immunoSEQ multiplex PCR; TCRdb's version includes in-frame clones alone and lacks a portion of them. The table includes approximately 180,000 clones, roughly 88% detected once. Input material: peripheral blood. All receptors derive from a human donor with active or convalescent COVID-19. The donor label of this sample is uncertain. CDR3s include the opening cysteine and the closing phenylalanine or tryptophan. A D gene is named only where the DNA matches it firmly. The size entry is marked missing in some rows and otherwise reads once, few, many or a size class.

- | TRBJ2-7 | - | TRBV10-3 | CAISELWYEQYF | TGTGCCATCAGTGAGCTATGGTACGAGCAGTACTTC
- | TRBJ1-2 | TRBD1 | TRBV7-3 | CASRQTGTGGGYGYTF | TGTGCCAGCAGGCAAACAGGGACAGGGGGCGGCTATGGCTACACCTTC
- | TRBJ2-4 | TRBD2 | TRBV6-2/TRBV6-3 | CASSYPKGLAYDIQYF | TGTGCCAGCAGTTACCCCAAGGGACTAGCGTATGACATTCAGTACTTC
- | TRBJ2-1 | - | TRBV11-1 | CASSLGGAGWIDEQFF | TGTGCCAGCAGCTTAGGAGGGGCGGGGTGGATAGATGAGCAGTTCTTC
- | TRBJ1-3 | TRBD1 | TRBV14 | CASSQEAGGGNTIYF | TGTGCCAGCAGCCAAGAGGCAGGGGGAGGAAACACCATATATTTT
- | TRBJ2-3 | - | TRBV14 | CASSQVQEGTQYF | TGTGCCAGCAGCCAAGTCCAGGAAGGTACGCAGTATTTT
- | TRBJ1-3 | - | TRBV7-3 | CASSQGSGSGNTIYF | TGTGCCAGCAGCCAAGGCTCAGGCTCTGGAAACACCATATATTTT
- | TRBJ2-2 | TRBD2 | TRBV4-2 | CASSQRLAGGSGELFF | TGTGCCAGCAGCCAGAGACTAGCGGGGGGTAGCGGGGAGCTGTTTTTT
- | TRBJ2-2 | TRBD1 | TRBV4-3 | CASSQDALRSGTGVTGELFF | TGCGCCAGCAGCCAAGATGCTCTGCGCAGCGGGACAGGGGTCACCGGGGAGCTGTTTTTT
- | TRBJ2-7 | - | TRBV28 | CASSLQGPPYEQYF | TGTGCCAGCAGTTTACAGGGCCCCCCCTACGAGCAGTACTTC
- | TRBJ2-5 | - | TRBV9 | CASSVVSQETQYF | TGTGCCAGCAGCGTAGTCAGTCAAGAGACCCAGTACTTC
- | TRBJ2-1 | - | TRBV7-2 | CASSFPTRANEQFF | TGTGCCAGCAGCTTCCCTACTAGGGCCAATGAGCAGTTCTTC
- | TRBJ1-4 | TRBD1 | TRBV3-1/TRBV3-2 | CASSQEQGNEKLFF | TGTGCCAGCAGCCAAGAACAGGGGAATGAAAAACTGTTTTTT
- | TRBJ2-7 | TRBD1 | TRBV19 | CASWDSLSYEQYF | TGTGCCAGTTGGGACAGTTTATCCTACGAGCAGTACTTC
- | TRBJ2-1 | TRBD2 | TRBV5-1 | CASSLESSNGRKQFF | TGCGCCAGCAGCTTGGAGTCGTCCAACGGGAGGAAGCAGTTCTTC
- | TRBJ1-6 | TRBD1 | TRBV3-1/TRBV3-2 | CASTPGQGGNSPLHF | TGTGCCAGCACCCCGGGACAGGGGGGAAATTCACCCCTCCACTTT
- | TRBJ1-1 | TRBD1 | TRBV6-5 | CASRDRGSTEAFF | TGTGCCAGCAGGGACAGGGGGAGCACTGAAGCTTTCTTT
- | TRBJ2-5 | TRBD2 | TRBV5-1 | CASSGGLAEIQETQYF | TGCGCCAGCAGCGGGGGACTAGCGGAGATACAAGAGACCCAGTACTTC
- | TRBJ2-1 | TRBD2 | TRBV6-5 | CASGTSGYNEQFF | TGTGCCAGCGGGACTAGCGGTTACAATGAGCAGTTCTTC
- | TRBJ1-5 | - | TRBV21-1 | CASSKQRDTDNQPQHF | TGTGCCAGCAGCAAACAAAGGGACACGGACAATCAGCCCCAGCATTTT
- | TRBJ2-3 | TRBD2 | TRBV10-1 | CASPPKRGGVNTQYF | TGCGCCAGCCCACCTAAGCGGGGGGGTGTGAATACGCAGTATTTT
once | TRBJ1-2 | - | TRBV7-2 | CASQRDLGSPNYGYTF | TGTGCCAGCCAAAGGGACTTGGGATCCCCAAACTATGGCTACACCTTC
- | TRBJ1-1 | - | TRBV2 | CASNLGQMNTEAFF | TGTGCCAGCAATCTAGGACAGATGAACACTGAAGCTTTCTTT
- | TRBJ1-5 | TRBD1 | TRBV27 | CASSLYRGQYQPQHF | TGTGCCAGCAGTCTTTACAGGGGCCAATATCAGCCCCAGCATTTT
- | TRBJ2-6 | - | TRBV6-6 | CASSQDILRANVLTF | TGTGCCAGCAGCCAGGACATATTGAGGGCCAACGTCCTGACTTTC
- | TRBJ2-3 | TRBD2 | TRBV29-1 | CSVEGGASGSTDTQYF | TGCAGCGTTGAAGGCGGGGCTAGCGGGAGCACAGATACGCAGTATTTT
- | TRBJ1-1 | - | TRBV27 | CASSLFWGRTEAFF | TGTGCCAGCAGTTTATTTTGGGGGAGGACTGAAGCTTTCTTT
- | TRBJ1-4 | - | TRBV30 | CAWSVSLAANEKLFF | TGTGCCTGGAGTGTATCCCTCGCAGCTAATGAAAAACTGTTTTTT